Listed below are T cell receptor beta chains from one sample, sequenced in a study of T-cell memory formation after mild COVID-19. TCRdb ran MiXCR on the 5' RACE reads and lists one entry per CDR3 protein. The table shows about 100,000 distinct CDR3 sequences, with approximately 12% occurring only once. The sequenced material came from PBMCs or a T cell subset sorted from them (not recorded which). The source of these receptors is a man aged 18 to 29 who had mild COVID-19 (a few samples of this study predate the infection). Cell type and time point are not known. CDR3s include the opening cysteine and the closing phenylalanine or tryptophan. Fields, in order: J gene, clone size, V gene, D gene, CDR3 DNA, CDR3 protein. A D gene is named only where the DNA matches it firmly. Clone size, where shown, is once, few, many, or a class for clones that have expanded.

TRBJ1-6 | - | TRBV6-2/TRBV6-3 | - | TGTGCCAGCAAGAAGGGGGTCACCCTCCACTTT | CASKKGVTLHF
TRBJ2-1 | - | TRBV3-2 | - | TGTGCCAGCGACAGGGGACCTGACAATGAGCAGTTCTTC | CASDRGPDNEQFF
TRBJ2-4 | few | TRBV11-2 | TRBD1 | TGTGCCAGCAGCCCACAGGGGAACAGGAACATTCAGTACTTC | CASSPQGNRNIQYF
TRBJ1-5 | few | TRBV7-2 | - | TGTGCCAGCAGCGCAAAACTAGGCCCAACGAGGGAGCCCCAGCATTTT | CASSAKLGPTREPQHF
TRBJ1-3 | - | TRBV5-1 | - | TGCGCCAGCAGCGACGGGAGCTCTGGAAACACCATATATTTT | CASSDGSSGNTIYF
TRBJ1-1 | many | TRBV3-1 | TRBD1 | TGTGCCAGCAGTCCGACAGGGGCCGACACTGAAGCTTTCTTT | CASSPTGADTEAFF
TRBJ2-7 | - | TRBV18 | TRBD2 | TGTGCCAGCTCACCATCCGCGGGGGAGGTCTCCTACGAGCAGTACTTC | CASSPSAGEVSYEQYF
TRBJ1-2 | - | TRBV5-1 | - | TGCGCCAGCAGCTTGGGAGACTTTTCTAACTATGGCTACACCTTC | CASSLGDFSNYGYTF
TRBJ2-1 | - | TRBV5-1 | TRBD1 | TGCGCCAGCACCTGGACAGGGGGTGATGAGCAGTTCTTC | CASTWTGGDEQFF
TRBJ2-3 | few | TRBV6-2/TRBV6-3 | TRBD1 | TGTGCCAGCACCCCGACAGGGAACACAGATACGCAGTATTTT | CASTPTGNTDTQYF
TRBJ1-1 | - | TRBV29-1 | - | TGCAGCGGGAGACCCCGGGATGCGGAGACTGAAGCTTTCTTT | CSGRPRDAETEAFF
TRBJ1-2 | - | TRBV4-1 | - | TGCGCCAGCAGCCAGGGGGTTGGGGGCTACACCTTC | CASSQGVGGYTF
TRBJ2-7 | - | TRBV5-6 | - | TGTGCCAGCAGCTTGCTGCAGGGATTCTACGAGCAGTACTTC | CASSLLQGFYEQYF
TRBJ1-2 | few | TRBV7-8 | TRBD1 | TGTGCCAGCAGCTTACTCCCCAAACTCGGGACAGGGGATGGCTACACCTTC | CASSLLPKLGTGDGYTF
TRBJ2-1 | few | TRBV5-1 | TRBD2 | TGCGCCAGCAGCTTGGGCGGGGGGAGGAACAATGAGCAGTTCTTC | CASSLGGGRNNEQFF
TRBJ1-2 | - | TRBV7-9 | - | TGTGCCAGCAGCTTAGGTACCGTTGCTGGCTACACCTTC | CASSLGTVAGYTF
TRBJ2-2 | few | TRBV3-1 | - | TGTGCCAGCAGCTTCACAGGGACGAACACCGGGGAGCTGTTTTTT | CASSFTGTNTGELFF
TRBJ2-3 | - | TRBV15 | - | TGTGCCACCAGCAGATCTACGCTCCTGCCAGATACGCAGTATTTT | CATSRSTLLPDTQYF
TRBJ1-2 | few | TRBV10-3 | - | TGTGCCATCAGTGAGGCGGGAGGCGACCTTGGCTACACCTTC | CAISEAGGDLGYTF
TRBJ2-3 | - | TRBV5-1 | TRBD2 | TGCGCCAGCAGCTCTCAAGCGGGGTTGAGCACAGATACGCAGTATTTT | CASSSQAGLSTDTQYF
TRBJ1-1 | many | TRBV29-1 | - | TGCAGCGTTGGATCAACAGCGAACACTGAAGCTTTCTTT | CSVGSTANTEAFF
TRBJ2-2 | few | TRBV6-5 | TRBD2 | TGTGCCAGCAGTTCTGGGACTAGCGGCACCGGGGAGCTGTTTTTT | CASSSGTSGTGELFF
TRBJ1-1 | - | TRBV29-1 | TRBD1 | TGCAGCGTAGTGGACAGGGGCACTGAAGCTTTCTTT | CSVVDRGTEAFF
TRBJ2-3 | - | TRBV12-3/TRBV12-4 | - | TGTGCCAGCAGTTTAACCGGGCTCACAGATACGCAGTATTTT | CASSLTGLTDTQYF
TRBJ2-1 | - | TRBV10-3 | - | TGTGCCATCAGCCGCCTGCCCTTCGGGTCTGTCGGGCTAAATGAGCAGTTCTTC | CAISRLPFGSVGLNEQFF
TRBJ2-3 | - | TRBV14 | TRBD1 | TGTGCCAGCAGCCCCCTCGACAGGGGGCTGTTTGGTACAGATACGCAGTATTTT | CASSPLDRGLFGTDTQYF
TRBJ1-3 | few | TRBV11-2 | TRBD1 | TGTGCCAGCAGCTTGAGAGCCCCGGGACAGGGCATTCAAGGAAACACCATATATTTT | CASSLRAPGQGIQGNTIYF
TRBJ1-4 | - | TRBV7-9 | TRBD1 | TGTGCCAGCAGCTTCACAGGGGGTTCGGCTAATGAAAAACTGTTTTTT | CASSFTGGSANEKLFF
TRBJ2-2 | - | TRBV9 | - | TGTGCCAGCAGCTCCCATCGGGGGAACACCGGGGAGCTGTTTTTT | CASSSHRGNTGELFF
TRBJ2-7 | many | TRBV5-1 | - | TGCGCCAGCAGCTCCCGGGGGGCGGGCTACGAGCAGTACTTC | CASSSRGAGYEQYF